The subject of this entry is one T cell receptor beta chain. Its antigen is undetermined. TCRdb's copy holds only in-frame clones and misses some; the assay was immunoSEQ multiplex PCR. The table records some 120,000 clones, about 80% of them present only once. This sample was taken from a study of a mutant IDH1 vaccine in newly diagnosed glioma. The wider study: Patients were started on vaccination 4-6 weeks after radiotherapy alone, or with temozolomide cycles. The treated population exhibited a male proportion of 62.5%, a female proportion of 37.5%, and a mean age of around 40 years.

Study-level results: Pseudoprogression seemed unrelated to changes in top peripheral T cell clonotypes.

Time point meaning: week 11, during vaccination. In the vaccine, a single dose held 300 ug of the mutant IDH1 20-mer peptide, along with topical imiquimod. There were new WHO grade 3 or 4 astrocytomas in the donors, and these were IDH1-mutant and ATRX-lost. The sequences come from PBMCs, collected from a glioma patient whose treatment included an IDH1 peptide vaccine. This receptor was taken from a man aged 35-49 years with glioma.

The CDR3 region has the DNA TGCGCCAGCAGCTACTCACAGGGGACCACTGAAGCTTTCTTT. This translates into CASSYSQGTTEAFF. V gene TRBV5-1 combines with J gene TRBJ1-1; 7 nucleotides line up with TRBD1. The length of the CDR3 is 14 residues. J gave up 4 bases and V 3 bases, and 6 bases lay outside the gene matches. Germline V gene data show CDR1 as SGHRS and CDR2 as YFSETQ. Full variable domain (rest looked up from reference TRBV5-1 and TRBJ1-1): KAGVTQTPRYLIKTRGQQVTLSCSPISGHRSVSWYQQTPGQGLQFLFEYFSETQRNKGNFPGRFSGRQFSNSRSEMNVSTLELGDSALYLCASSYSQGTTEAFFGQGTRLTVV.